This T cell receptor (beta chain) was profiled in a study of cytomegalovirus exposure and HLA in healthy donors (dated by TCRdb to the late 2010s). About the study as a whole: An earlier analysis of several hundred of the donors reported approximately 260 Gb of sequence data and 95 million to 140 million unique TCR beta sequences obtained from roughly 180 million T cells. An early release covering about 600 HLA-typed donors comprised approximately 290 gigabases of sequencing data and 65 million to 100 million unique TCR sequences. Of the roughly 390 genotyped donors, over 65% fell in the genetic ancestry cluster associated with self-reported Caucasian donors. The aim of the study was to test whether cataloging public T cell receptors could identify signatures of past pathogen exposure. The study used immunosequencing to profile the T cell repertoires of about 670 subjects and linked those repertoires to cytomegalovirus serostatus. A separate validation cohort of roughly 130 different subjects was used in addition to the approximately 700-subject first cohort. The study combined high-throughput TCR immunosequencing, statistical association of individual TCRs with disease status, and machine learning to predict cytomegalovirus infection status. A later analysis re-examined previously published TCR beta repertoires from more than 600 donors and added high-resolution HLA genotyping to investigate patterns of TCR occurrence. The later analysis used no new phenotypic data to find candidate immune exposures, relying instead on TCR beta sequences and their occurrence across donors. To decide whether each TCR beta V gene segment behaved as functional or pseudogenic, an earlier analysis of several hundred of the donors relied on high-throughput TCR beta sequencing. Donor age, sex, ethnicity and CMV serostatus were compiled alongside the repertoire data. Genome-wide SNP genotypes for about three fifths of the roughly 670 donors were used in a later genetic analysis, which treated that subset as a discovery cohort. All discovery cohort repertoires had been generated using a single sequencing platform. HLA typing covered class I and class II loci at four-digit resolution. Typing coverage varied by locus: about 620-640 donors for A, B, C, DRB1 and DQB1; approximately 520 for DQA1; about 590 for DPA1; about 450 for DPB1. Five DR-DQ haplotypes were treated as single units for association and clustering because of strong linkage in the cohort. Among a few hundred genotyped donors of the cohort, an average of around 240,000 unique TCR beta nucleotide sequences were sequenced per donor, around 18% of them non-productive.

The cohort was made up of about 670 healthy bone marrow donors. Cohort members were all nominally healthy when sampled, although unrecorded immune exposures were likely present. The donor was CMV seronegative and belonged to the group of 352 seronegative cohort members. Each donor provided a peripheral blood sample, and peripheral blood mononuclear cells were used for TCR beta sequencing. The Qiagen DNeasy Blood Extraction Kit was used to extract genomic DNA from the blood cell samples. Receptor amplification or capture employed the immunoSEQ multiplex PCR assay. For the multiplex PCR, a mixture combining 60 forward primers for TCR Vbeta segments and 13 reverse primers for TCR Jbeta segments was used. The CDR3 region of rearranged TCR beta genes was amplified from genomic DNA with a multiplex PCR assay. The Illumina HiSeq System was used to sequence the amplified TCR beta libraries as 87-base-pair reads. As for the original processing: Across the 600 to 700 repertoires, a later analysis counted tens of millions of unique TCR beta chains, 9 million to 14 million of which were shared by at least two donors. Raw reads were error-corrected and collapsed into unique sequences with a nearest-neighbor algorithm that merged closely related sequences to remove PCR and sequencing errors. V, D and J gene segments were assigned by aligning CDR3 sequences to IMGT reference sequences. For a sequence to be retained, a match of at least six nucleotides was required to both a V gene segment and a J gene segment. Rearrangements were classified as productive when the CDR3 lacked stop codons and remained in frame with V and J, and all other rearrangements were classified as non-productive. CDR3 was defined by IMGT convention, running from the second conserved V-encoded cysteine to the conserved J-encoded phenylalanine. The earlier analysis of 587 of the donors excluded any sequence lacking an unambiguous match to a single V gene segment. In an earlier analysis of about 590 of the donors, a V segment was called functional when productive rearrangements were above 56.7%, and segregating when the standard deviation between donors exceeded 5%. A statistical classification framework was built to diagnose cytomegalovirus status from the catalog of TCR beta chain sequences. In a later analysis, TCR nucleotide sequences were compared against IMGT/GENE-DB human TR gene sequences so that V and J genes could be assigned. The TCRdist pipeline was used in a later analysis to assign CDR3 sequences and most-parsimonious VDJ recombination scenarios. In a later analysis, every TCR beta chain was defined by the combination of its CDR3 amino acid sequence and its V-gene family, and reads without a unique V-gene family were dropped. A later analysis removed over 500 highly shared, low-generation-probability nucleotide sequences to deal with suspected cross-contamination and a sequencing artifact. A later analysis calculated a clonal expansion index for each public chain from normalized within-repertoire ranks of inferred template counts. In a later analysis, generation probabilities were computed using a VDJ recombination model fitted to out-of-frame rearrangements, and the results were checked against IGoR. In a later analysis, TCR-TCR, TCR-HLA and TCR-CMV co-occurrence was scored with hypergeometric tests, and a repertoire-size bias correction was applied to TCR pairs. In a later analysis, false discovery rates were estimated by permuting HLA or CMV assignments 20 times. A later analysis grouped co-occurring TCRs with DBSCAN, adding TCRdist sequence similarity when clustering within HLA-allele-positive subsets. Repertoires with fewer than 30,000 or more than 120,000 public chains, plus five repertoires with anomalous nucleotide sharing, were excluded from co-occurrence clustering. As stored in TCRdb, this immuneACCESS dataset retains in-frame rearrangements with V and J assigned. A fraction of the clones does not appear; measured against another copy, unresolved V genes explain less than half of the discrepancy, and the remainder lacks a known reason. The D gene and trimming were derived from the DNA, and the V and J assignments and clone size from that table. This sample has approximately 150,000 clones in its table, and around 80% of those were observed once. The ten largest clones represent approximately 2% of the sample.

On this clone: The clone's antigen remains unknown. No base qualities exist here, and no much larger clone lies one base off it.

What the authors observed across the whole study: The only immune exposure information available for the cohort was CMV serostatus. While some public TCRs were present in many individuals, most TCR sequences turned up only very rarely across donors. This cohort had only TCR beta chains sequenced, and the lack of alpha or paired-chain data limited which features could be detected. In vitro tests confirmed that a few of the cytomegalovirus-associated TCR beta chains recognize cytomegalovirus antigens. In a later analysis, the rate of TCR association differed among HLA loci, with DRB1 alleles having the most associated TCRs and HLA-C alleles having the fewest. A later analysis reported that several top co-occurrence clusters appeared linked to parvovirus B19, influenza, CMV and Epstein-Barr virus. In a later analysis, most CMV-associated TCR beta chains were found to appear HLA-restricted, with HLA associations seemingly driven largely by CMV exposure. Linkage disequilibrium might explain the correlated functional status among segregating V segments, but an unknown experimental factor could not be ruled out. A further reported finding was that TCR beta sequences accurately predicted the HLA-A and HLA-B alleles for most subjects in the first cohort. In a later analysis, over 15,000 TCR beta sequences were associated with specific HLA alleles at a false discovery rate of 0.05. In a later genetic analysis, a missense DCLRE1C variant was associated with V-gene and J-gene trimming of TCR beta chains, and the association was replicated in an independent cohort. The study gave a list of more than 150 TCR beta chains associated with cytomegalovirus. The authors suggested that the approach could potentially be extended to other disease states and immunological phenotypes. The sequencing pipeline was judged likely to have produced a cluster of highly shared sequence variants as a technical artifact. Presence/absence analyses assumed roughly uniform sequencing depth across donors, an assumption that may not hold. Cytomegalovirus status was reported to be diagnosed by the classifier with high specificity and sensitivity in both the original and validation cohorts. In an earlier analysis of around 600 of the donors, most TCR beta V segments appeared in productive rearrangements about 87% or about 30% of the time, broadly matching IMGT annotations. Because some donors lacked HLA typing at each locus, the association tests relied only on the typed subset. When HLA alleles, especially DR and DQ, strongly co-occurred, TCR associations were difficult to assign to individual alleles. According to a later genetic analysis, donors in an Asian-associated ancestry cluster had fewer N-insertions in productive TCRs than the roughly 670-donor mean. Some IMGT-functional V segments, including TRBV6-2 and TRBV6-3, could not be told apart with the 87-base-pair reads, so those segments were excluded. In a later analysis, HLA-associated TCR beta chains showed more clonal expansion and lower generation probabilities than non-associated chains that were equally common. Because counts were too low, about 18 rarely observed V segments, including chromosome 9 orphons, were excluded from the earlier analysis of 587 of the donors.

Trimming removed 4 bases from V and 5 bases from J, leaving 11 bases between the germline ends. From a lookup of the germline V gene (reference sequence), CDR1 and CDR2 are SEHNR and FQNEAQ. From the cysteine through the phenylalanine, the CDR3 covers 13 amino acids. Only CDR3 DNA is held: 39 bases, read in frame from base 1. This TCR was sampled from a man aged 40-55 years in good health and CMV-seronegative. Rearrangement joined TRBV7-9 to TRBJ2-5, and TRBD1 may be the D gene, going by 6 matching bases. Sequenced material: PBMCs. The CDR3 protein is CASSSGTWETQYF. The nucleotide sequence reads as follows: TGTGCCAGCAGCTCAGGGACATGGGAGACCCAGTACTTC.